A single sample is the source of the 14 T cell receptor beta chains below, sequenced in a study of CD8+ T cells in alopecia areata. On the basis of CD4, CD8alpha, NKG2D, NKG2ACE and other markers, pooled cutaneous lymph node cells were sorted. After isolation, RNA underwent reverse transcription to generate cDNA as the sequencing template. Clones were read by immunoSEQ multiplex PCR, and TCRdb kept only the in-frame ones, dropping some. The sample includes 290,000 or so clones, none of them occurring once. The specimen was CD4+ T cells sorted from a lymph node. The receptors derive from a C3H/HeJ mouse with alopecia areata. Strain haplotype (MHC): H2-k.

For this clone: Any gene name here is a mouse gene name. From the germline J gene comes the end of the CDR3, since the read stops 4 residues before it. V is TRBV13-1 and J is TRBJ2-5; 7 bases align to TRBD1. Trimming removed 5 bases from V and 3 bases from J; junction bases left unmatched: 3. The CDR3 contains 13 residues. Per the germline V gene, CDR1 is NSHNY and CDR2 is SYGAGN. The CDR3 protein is CASRGDRQDTQYF. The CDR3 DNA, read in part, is TGTGCCAGCAGAGGGGACAGACAAGAC.

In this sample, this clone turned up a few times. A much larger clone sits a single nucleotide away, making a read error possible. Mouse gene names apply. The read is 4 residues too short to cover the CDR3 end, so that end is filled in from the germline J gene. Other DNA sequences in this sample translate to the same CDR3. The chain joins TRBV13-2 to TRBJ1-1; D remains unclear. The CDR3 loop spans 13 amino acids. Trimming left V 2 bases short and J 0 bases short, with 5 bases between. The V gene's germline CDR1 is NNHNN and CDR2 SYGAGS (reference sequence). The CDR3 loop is CASGDSANTEVFF. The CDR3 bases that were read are TGTGCCAGCGGTGACAGTGCAAACACA.

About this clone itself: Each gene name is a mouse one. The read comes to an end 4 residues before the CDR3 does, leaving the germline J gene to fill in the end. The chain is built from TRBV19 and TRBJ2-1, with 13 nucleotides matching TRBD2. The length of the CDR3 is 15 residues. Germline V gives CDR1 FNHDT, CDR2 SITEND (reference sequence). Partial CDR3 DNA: TGTGCCAGCAGACGGACTGGGGGGGCGGAGGCT. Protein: CASRRTGGAEA. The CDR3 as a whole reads CASRRTGGAEAEQFF.

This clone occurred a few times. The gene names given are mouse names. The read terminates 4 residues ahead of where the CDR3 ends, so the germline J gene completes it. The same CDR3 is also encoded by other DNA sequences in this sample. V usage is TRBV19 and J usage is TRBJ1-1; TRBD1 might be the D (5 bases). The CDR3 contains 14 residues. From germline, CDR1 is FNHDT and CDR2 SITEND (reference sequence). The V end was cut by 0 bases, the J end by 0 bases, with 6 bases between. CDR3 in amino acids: CASSIVGANTEVFF. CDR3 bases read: TGTGCCAGCAGTATAGTAGGGGCAAACACA. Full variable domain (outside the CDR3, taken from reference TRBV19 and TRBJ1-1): GGIITQTPKFLIGQEGQKLTLKCQQNFNHDTMYWYRQDSGKGLRLIYYSITENDLQKGDLSEGYDASREKKSSFSLTVTSAQKNEMAVFLCASSIVGANTEVFFGKGTRLTVV.

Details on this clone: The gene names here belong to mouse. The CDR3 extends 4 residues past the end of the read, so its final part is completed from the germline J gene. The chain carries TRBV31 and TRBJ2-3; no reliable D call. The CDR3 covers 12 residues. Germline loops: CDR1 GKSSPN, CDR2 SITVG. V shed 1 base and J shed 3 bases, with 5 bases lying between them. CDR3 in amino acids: CAWSRHAETLYF. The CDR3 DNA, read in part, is TGTGCCTGGAGTCGACACGCAGAA.

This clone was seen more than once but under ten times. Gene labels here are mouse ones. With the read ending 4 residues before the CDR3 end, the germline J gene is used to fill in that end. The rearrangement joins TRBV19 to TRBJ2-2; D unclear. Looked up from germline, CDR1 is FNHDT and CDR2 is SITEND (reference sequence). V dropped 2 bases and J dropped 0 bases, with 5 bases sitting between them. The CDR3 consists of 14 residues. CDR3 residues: CASSIFSNTGQLYF. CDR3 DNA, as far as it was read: TGTGCCAGCAGTATCTTCTCAAACACCGGG. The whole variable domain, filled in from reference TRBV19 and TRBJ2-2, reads GGIITQTPKFLIGQEGQKLTLKCQQNFNHDTMYWYRQDSGKGLRLIYYSITENDLQKGDLSEGYDASREKKSSFSLTVTSAQKNEMAVFLCASSIFSNTGQLYFGEGSKLTVL.

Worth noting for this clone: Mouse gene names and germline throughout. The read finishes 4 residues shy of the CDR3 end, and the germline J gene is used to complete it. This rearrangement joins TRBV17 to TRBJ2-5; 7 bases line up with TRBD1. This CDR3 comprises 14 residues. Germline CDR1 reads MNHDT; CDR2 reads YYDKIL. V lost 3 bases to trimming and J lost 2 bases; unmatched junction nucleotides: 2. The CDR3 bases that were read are TGTGCTAGCAGTAGTGGGGACAGCCAAGAC. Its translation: CASSSGDSQD. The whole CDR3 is CASSSGDSQDTQYF.

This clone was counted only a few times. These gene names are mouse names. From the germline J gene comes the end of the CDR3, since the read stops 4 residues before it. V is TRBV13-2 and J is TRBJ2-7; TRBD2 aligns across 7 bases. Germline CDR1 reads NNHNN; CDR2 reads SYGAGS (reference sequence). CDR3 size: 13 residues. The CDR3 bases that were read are TGTGCCAGCGGTGATGAGACTGGGTAT. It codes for CASGDETGY. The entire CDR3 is CASGDETGYEQYF.

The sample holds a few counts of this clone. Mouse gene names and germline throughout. The sequenced part of the CDR3 DNA is TGCACCTGCAGTGCAGATCCCTGGGGGGGCCCCGGG. Translation gives CTCSADPWGGPG. The CDR3 reads in full as CTCSADPWGGPGQLYF. The V gene is TRBV1, the J gene TRBJ2-2, with 10 bases fitting TRBD2. The CDR3 end is not reached by the read, which stops 4 residues before it; the germline J gene fills it in. V trimming: 0 bases; J trimming: 6 bases; junction bases outside the gene matches: 4. This CDR3 spans 16 amino acids. Looked up from germline, CDR1 is NSQYPW and CDR2 is LRSPGD (reference sequence).

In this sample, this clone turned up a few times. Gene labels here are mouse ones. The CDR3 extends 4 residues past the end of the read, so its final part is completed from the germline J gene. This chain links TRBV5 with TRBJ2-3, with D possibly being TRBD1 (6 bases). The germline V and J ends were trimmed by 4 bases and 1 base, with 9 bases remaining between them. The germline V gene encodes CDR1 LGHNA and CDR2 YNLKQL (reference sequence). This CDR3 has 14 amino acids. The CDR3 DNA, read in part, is TGTGCCAGCAGCCCGGAGGGGGGTGCAGAA. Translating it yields CASSPEGGAE. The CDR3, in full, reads CASSPEGGAETLYF.

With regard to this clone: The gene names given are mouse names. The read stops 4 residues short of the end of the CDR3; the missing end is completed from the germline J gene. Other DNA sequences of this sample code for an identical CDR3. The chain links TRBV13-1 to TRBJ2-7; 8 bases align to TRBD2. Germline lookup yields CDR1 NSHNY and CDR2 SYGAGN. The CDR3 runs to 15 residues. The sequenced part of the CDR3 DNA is TGTGCCAGCAGTGATGAGAGGGGGGGGCGCGAT. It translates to CASSDERGGRD. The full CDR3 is CASSDERGGRDEQYF.

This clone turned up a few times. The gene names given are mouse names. The CDR3: CASSDAGTENSPLYF. The sequenced part of the CDR3 DNA is TGTGCCAGCAGTGATGCAGGGACAGAAAATTCGCCC. The chain links TRBV13-1 to TRBJ1-6; 7 bases line up with TRBD1. The read finishes 3 residues shy of the CDR3 end, and the germline J gene is used to complete it. TRBJ1-6 is marked as an open reading frame, function uncertain. CDR1 is NSHNY, CDR2 SYGAGN, per germline. This CDR3 has 15 residues. V lost 0 bases and J lost 7; bases outside the gene matches: 4.

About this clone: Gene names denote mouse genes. The sequenced part of the CDR3 DNA is TGTGCCACCCCTTCCGGGACAGGGAATGCT. Amino acids: CATPSGTGNA. The entire CDR3 protein is CATPSGTGNAEQFF. V usage is TRBV19 and J usage is TRBJ2-1; 9 positions agree with TRBD1. The read ends 4 residues shy of where the CDR3 ends; the end is completed using the germline J gene. The length of the CDR3 is 14 residues. With V trimmed by 9 bases and J by 5 bases, 9 bases remained unmatched. Germline V gene sequence: CDR1 FNHDT, CDR2 SITEND (reference sequence).

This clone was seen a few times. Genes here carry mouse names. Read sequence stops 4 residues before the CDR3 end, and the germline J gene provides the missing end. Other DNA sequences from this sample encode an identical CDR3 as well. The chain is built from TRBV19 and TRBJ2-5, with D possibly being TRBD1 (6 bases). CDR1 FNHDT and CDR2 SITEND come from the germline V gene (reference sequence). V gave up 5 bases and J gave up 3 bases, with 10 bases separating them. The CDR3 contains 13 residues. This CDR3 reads CASRRTEQDTQYF. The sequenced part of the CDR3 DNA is TGTGCCAGCAGGAGGACAGAGCAAGAC.